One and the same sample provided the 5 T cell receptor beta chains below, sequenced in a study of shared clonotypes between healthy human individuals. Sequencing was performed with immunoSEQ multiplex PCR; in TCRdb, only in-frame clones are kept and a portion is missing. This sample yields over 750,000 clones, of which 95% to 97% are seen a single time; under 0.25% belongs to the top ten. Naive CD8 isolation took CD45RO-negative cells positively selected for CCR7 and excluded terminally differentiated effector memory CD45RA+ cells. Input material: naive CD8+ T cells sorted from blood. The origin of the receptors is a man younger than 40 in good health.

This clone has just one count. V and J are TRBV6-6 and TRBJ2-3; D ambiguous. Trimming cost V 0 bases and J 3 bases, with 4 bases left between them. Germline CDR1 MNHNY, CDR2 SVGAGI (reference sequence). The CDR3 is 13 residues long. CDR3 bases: TGTGCCAGCAGTTACTCGGCGACAGATACGCAGTATTTT. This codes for CASSYSATDTQYF.

The DNA for the CDR3 is TGCGCCAGCAGCCATTACTTAGCGGAAACCACAGATACGCAGTATTTT. It is translated as CASSHYLAETTDTQYF. The V and J genes are TRBV4-3 and TRBJ2-3; TRBD2 is a possible D gene (6 bases). Trimming removed 3 bases at V and 2 bases at J, with 15 bases between. CDR3 length equals 16 residues. Per the germline V gene, CDR1 is LGHNA and CDR2 is YSLEER.

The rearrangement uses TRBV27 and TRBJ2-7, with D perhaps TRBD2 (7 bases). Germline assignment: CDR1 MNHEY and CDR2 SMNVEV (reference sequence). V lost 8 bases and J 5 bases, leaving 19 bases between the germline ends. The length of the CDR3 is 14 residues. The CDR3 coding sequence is TGTGCCAGCCGGTGGGGGGGCCCGATGAACGAGCAGTACTTC. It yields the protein CASRWGGPMNEQYF.

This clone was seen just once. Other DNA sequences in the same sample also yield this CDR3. The CDR3 region is CASSLGTSGEQYF. DNA for the CDR3: TGTGCCAGCAGCCTGGGGACTAGCGGCGAGCAGTACTTC. The rearrangement uses TRBV7-6 and TRBJ2-7; 11 bases match TRBD2. Germline V gene data show CDR1 as SGHVS and CDR2 as FNYEAQ. The J segment lost 6 bases and the V segment lost 5 bases, leaving 3 bases of the junction unmatched. The CDR3 is 13 amino acids. Drawing the rest from reference TRBV7-6 and TRBJ2-7, the complete variable domain is GAGVSQSPRYKVTKRGQDVALRCDPISGHVSLYWYRQALGQGPEFLTYFNYEAQQDKSGLPNDRFSAERPEGSISTLTIQRTEQRDSAMYRCASSLGTSGEQYFGPGTRLTVT.

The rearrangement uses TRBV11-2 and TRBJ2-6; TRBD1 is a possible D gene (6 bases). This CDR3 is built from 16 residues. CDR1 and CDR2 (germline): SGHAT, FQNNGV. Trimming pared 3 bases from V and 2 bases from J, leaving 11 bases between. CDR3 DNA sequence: TGTGCCAGCAGCTTCCACCCAGGGGCTGGGGCCAACGTCCTGACTTTC. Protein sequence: CASSFHPGAGANVLTF.